These T cell receptor beta chains were read from a single sample in a study of spatial heterogeneity in lung cancer. MiXCR, run by TCRdb on the 5' RACE reads, gives a single entry per CDR3 protein. This sample yields thousands of distinct CDR3 sequences, of which around 15% are seen a single time; approximately 14% belongs to the top ten. Sequenced material: lung tumor tissue, taken at surgery. The origin of the receptors is a male donor with early-stage non-small cell lung cancer. The CDR3 runs from the conserved cysteine through the conserved F or W. The order of the fields is CDR3 protein, CDR3 DNA, D gene, V gene, J gene, clone size. A D gene is named only where the DNA matches it firmly. Expanded clones are given a class, and other clones once, few, many or no size at all.

CDR3aa: CASSKVTGLAGSGTQYF; CDR3nt: TGTGCCAGCAGCAAAGTGACAGGACTAGCGGGCTCCGGGACCCAGTACTTC; d_gene: TRBD2; v_gene: TRBV6-6; j_gene: TRBJ2-5; abundance: many
CDR3aa: CASSFGTPSYNEQFF; CDR3nt: TGTGCCAGCAGTTTCGGGACACCCTCCTACAATGAGCAGTTCTTC; d_gene: -; v_gene: TRBV12-3/TRBV12-4; j_gene: TRBJ2-1; abundance: many
CDR3aa: CASSQASRGNGYTF; CDR3nt: TGCGCCAGCAGCCAAGCTTCCAGGGGGAATGGCTACACCTTC; d_gene: TRBD1; v_gene: TRBV4-3; j_gene: TRBJ1-2; abundance: few
CDR3aa: CASSLGRLANDEQFF; CDR3nt: TGTGCCAGCAGCTTGGGCAGACTAGCGAACGATGAGCAGTTCTTC; d_gene: TRBD2; v_gene: TRBV13; j_gene: TRBJ2-1; abundance: many
CDR3aa: CASSQAGSHGELFF; CDR3nt: TGTGCCAGCAGCCAAGCGGGGTCTCACGGGGAGCTGTTTTTT; d_gene: -; v_gene: TRBV3-1; j_gene: TRBJ2-2; abundance: -
CDR3aa: CASSARPRQGANTGELFF; CDR3nt: TGTGCCAGCAGCGCCCGACCTCGACAGGGTGCGAACACCGGGGAGCTGTTTTTT; d_gene: TRBD1; v_gene: TRBV9; j_gene: TRBJ2-2; abundance: many
CDR3aa: CASSLSIGRTYEQYF; CDR3nt: TGTGCCAGCAGTTTATCCATAGGGAGGACCTACGAGCAGTACTTC; d_gene: -; v_gene: TRBV27; j_gene: TRBJ2-7; abundance: many
CDR3aa: CASSPTPRGEETQYF; CDR3nt: TGTGCCAGCAGCCCAACCCCCAGGGGAGAGGAGACCCAGTACTTC; d_gene: -; v_gene: TRBV11-2; j_gene: TRBJ2-5; abundance: many
CDR3aa: CASSLAWVIYGYTF; CDR3nt: TGTGCCAGCAGCTTGGCGTGGGTGATTTATGGCTACACCTTC; d_gene: -; v_gene: TRBV5-6; j_gene: TRBJ1-2; abundance: medium-sized
CDR3aa: CASSLGPTPYEQYF; CDR3nt: TGTGCCAGCAGCCTGGGACCGACCCCCTACGAGCAGTACTTC; d_gene: -; v_gene: TRBV7-9; j_gene: TRBJ2-7; abundance: many
CDR3aa: CASSYLGTAGGNVLTF; CDR3nt: TGTGCCAGCAGTTACCTGGGGACGGCTGGGGGTAACGTCCTGACTTTC; d_gene: -; v_gene: TRBV6-2/TRBV6-3; j_gene: TRBJ2-6; abundance: few
CDR3aa: CATSRKGTSGSYEQYF; CDR3nt: TGTGCCACCAGCAGAAAAGGGACTAGCGGGAGCTACGAGCAGTACTTC; d_gene: TRBD2; v_gene: TRBV15; j_gene: TRBJ2-7; abundance: many
CDR3aa: CASSSGQGLFGNTIYF; CDR3nt: TGTGCCAGCAGCTCGGGACAGGGACTTTTTGGAAACACCATATATTTT; d_gene: TRBD1; v_gene: TRBV13; j_gene: TRBJ1-3; abundance: many
CDR3aa: CASSLLTDTQYF; CDR3nt: TGTGCCAGCAGCCTCCTCACAGATACGCAGTATTTT; d_gene: -; v_gene: TRBV3-1; j_gene: TRBJ2-3; abundance: many
CDR3aa: CASSDNNYGYTF; CDR3nt: TGTGCCAGCAGTGACAATAACTATGGCTACACCTTC; d_gene: -; v_gene: TRBV28; j_gene: TRBJ1-2; abundance: medium-sized
CDR3aa: CASSYQGIRRAPLNSPLHF; CDR3nt: TGTGCCAGCAGTTACCAAGGAATACGGCGGGCCCCACTTAATTCACCCCTCCACTTT; d_gene: -; v_gene: TRBV6-5; j_gene: TRBJ1-6; abundance: many
CDR3aa: CATSKRDGFTDTQYF; CDR3nt: TGTGCCACCTCAAAGCGGGACGGATTCACAGATACGCAGTATTTT; d_gene: TRBD2; v_gene: TRBV24-1; j_gene: TRBJ2-3; abundance: many